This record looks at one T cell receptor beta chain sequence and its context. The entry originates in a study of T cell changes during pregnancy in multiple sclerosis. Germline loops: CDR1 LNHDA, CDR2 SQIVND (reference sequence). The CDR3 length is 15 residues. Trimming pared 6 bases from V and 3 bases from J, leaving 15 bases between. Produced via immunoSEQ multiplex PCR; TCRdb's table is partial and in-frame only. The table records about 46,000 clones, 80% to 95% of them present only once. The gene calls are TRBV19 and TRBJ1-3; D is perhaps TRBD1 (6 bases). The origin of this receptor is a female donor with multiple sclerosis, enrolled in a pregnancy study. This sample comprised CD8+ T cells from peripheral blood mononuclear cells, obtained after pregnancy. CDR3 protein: CASRTHRAGGNTIYF. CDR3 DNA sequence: TGTGCCAGTAGGACCCACAGGGCAGGTGGAAACACCATATATTTT.